This TCR beta chain was profiled in a study of shared clonotypes between healthy human individuals. Study-wide points: Memory subsets generally showed lower estimated richness than naive subsets.

The assay was immunoSEQ multiplex PCR, and TCRdb's table has in-frame clones only and misses some. The sample contains 300,000 to 400,000 clones, around 74% of which appear only once. Splitting of CD4+ cells produced CD45RA+ naive and CD45RA-negative memory subsets. Comments on this clone: Its specificity is not known.

CDR3 length equals 13 residues. With 6 bases removed from V and 2 bases from J, the gap between germline ends came to 10 bases. CDR1 and CDR2 (germline): KGHSH, LQKENI. The gene calls are TRBV18 and TRBJ2-5; D is possibly TRBD1 (5 bases). The receptor's source is a man aged 25-45 years in good health. The sequencing sample was made of memory CD4+ T cells sorted from blood. Subset reported: CD45RA-negative fraction. CDR3 coding DNA: TGTGCCAGCTCTCAGACAGTACAAGAGACCCAGTACTTC. This codes for CASSQTVQETQYF.